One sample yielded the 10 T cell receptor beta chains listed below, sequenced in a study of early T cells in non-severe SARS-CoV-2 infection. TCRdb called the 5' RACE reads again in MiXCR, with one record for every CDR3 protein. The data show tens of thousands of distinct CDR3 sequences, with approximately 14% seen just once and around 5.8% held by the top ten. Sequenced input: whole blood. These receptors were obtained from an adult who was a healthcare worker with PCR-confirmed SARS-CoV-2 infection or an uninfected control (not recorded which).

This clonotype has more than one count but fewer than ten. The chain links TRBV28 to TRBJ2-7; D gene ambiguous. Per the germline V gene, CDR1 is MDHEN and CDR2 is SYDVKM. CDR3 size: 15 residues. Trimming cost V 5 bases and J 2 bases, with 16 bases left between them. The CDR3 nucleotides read TGTGCCAGCAGTACCAAGACCGGATCCCCCTACGAGCAGTACTTC. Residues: CASSTKTGSPYEQYF.

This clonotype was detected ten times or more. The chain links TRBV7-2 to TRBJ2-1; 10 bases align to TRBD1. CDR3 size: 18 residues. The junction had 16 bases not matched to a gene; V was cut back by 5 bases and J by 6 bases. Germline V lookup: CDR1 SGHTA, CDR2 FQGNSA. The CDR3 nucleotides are TGTGCCAGCAGCCCCACCCTCTTCGGGACAGGGGCGCTCAATGAGCAGTTCTTC. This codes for CASSPTLFGTGALNEQFF.

As DNA, the CDR3 is TGCGCCAGCAGCCAAGTCACTAGCGGCTCCTACGAGCAGTACTTC. Amino acid sequence: CASSQVTSGSYEQYF. V usage is TRBV4-1 and J usage is TRBJ2-7, with 8 bases lining up with TRBD2. The CDR3 runs 15 residues. Germline CDR1 is MGHRA and CDR2 is YSYEKL. V lost 1 base and J lost 0; bases outside the gene matches: 2.

The CDR3 region is CASSLFFPTVSNQPQHF. CDR3 bases: TGTGCCAGCAGTTTATTCTTCCCGACAGTTAGCAATCAGCCCCAGCATTTT. The V and J genes are TRBV28 and TRBJ1-5, with D perhaps TRBD1 (5 bases). The CDR3 covers 17 residues. Germline CDR1 MDHEN, CDR2 SYDVKM. V lost 1 base to trimming and J lost 0 bases, with 13 bases between them.

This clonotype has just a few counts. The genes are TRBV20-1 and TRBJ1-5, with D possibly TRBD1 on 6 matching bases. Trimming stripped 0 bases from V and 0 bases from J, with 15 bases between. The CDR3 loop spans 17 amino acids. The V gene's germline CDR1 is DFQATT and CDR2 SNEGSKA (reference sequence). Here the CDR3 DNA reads TGCAGTGCTAGAGATCAAGGACAGCCATATAGCAATCAGCCCCAGCATTTT. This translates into CSARDQGQPYSNQPQHF.

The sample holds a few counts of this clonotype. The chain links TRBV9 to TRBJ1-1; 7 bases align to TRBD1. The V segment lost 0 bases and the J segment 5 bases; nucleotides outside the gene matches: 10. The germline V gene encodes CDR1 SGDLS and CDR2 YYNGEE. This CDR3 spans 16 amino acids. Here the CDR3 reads CASSVEGAGVRTEAFF. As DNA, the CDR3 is TGTGCCAGCAGCGTAGAGGGGGCAGGGGTGAGAACTGAAGCTTTCTTT.

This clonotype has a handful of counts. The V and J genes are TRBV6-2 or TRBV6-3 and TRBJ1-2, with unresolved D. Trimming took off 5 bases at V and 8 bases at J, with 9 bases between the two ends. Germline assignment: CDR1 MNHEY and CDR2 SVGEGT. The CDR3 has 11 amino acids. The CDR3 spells CASSNGGGYTF. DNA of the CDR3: TGTGCCAGCAGTAACGGAGGAGGCTACACCTTC.

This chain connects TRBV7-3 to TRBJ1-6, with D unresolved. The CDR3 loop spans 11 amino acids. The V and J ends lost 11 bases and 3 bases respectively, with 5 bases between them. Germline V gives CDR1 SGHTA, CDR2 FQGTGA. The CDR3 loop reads CASGYNSPLHF. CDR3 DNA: TGTGCCTCAGGCTATAATTCACCCCTCCACTTT.

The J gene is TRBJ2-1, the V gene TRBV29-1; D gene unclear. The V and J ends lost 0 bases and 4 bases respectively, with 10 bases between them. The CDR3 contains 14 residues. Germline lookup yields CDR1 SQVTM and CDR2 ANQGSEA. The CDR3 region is CSVEESYQYNEQFF. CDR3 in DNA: TGCAGCGTTGAAGAGTCATACCAGTACAATGAGCAGTTCTTC.

The CDR3 here is CASSYGGRSEGYTF. DNA of the CDR3: TGTGCCAGCAGTTACGGTGGGCGTTCGGAAGGCTACACCTTC. This rearrangement joins TRBV6-6 to TRBJ1-2; D gene unclear. This CDR3 is built from 14 residues. Germline lookup yields CDR1 MNHNY and CDR2 SVGAGI (reference sequence). The V and J ends lost 2 bases and 8 bases respectively, with 15 bases between them.